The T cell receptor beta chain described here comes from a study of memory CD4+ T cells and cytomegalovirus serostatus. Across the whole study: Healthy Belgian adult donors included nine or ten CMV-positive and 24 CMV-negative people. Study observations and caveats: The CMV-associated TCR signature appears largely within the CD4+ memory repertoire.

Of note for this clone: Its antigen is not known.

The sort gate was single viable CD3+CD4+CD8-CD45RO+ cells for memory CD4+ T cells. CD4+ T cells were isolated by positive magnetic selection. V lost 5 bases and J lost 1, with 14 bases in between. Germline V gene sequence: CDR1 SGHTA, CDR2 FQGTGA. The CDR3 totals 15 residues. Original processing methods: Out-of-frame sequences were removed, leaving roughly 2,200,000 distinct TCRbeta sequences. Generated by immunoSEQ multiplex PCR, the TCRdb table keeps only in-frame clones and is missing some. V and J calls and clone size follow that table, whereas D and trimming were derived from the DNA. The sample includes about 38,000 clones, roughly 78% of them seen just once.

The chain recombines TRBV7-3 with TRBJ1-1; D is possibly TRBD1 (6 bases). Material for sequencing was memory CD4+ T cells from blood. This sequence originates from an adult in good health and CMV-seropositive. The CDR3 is CASSKLGGSNTEAFF. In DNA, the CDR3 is TGTGCCAGCAGCAAACTTGGGGGCTCGAACACTGAAGCTTTCTTT.